These 18 T cell receptor beta chains were all obtained from the same sample, sequenced in a study of CD8+ T cells in alopecia areata. RNA extraction was followed by reverse transcription into cDNA, which acted as the sequencing template. Method: immunoSEQ multiplex PCR; TCRdb's copy keeps in-frame clones and lacks some. Among about 200,000 clones listed, 35% to 40% were seen once. Treatment given: oral pan-JAK inhibitor, 5-10 mg twice daily. The sequencing here drew on CD4+ T cells sorted from blood, taken around week 34, from a patient treated with tofacitinib. The receptors stem from a human donor with alopecia areata.

The table lists this clone with a few counts. The genes are TRBV7-8 and TRBJ1-2, with a weak D call TRBD1 (5 bases). The CDR3 loop spans 15 amino acids. Germline CDR1 SGHVS, CDR2 FQNEAQ. Between the trimmed V and J ends, which lost 5 bases and 0 bases, there was a span of 13 bases. The CDR3 loop reads CASSPRTRANYGYTF. DNA of the CDR3: TGTGCCAGCAGCCCTAGGACACGGGCTAACTATGGCTACACCTTC.

The gene calls are TRBV2 and TRBJ1-6, with D tentatively TRBD1 (6 bases). The CDR3 spans 14 residues. V lost 6 bases and J 13 bases, leaving 19 bases between the germline ends. Germline CDR1 is SNHLY and CDR2 is FYNNEI. In nucleotides, the CDR3 is TGTGCCAGCAGCCCCGGGACAAATCTATCGCCCCTCCACTTT. It yields the protein CASSPGTNLSPLHF. Complete variable domain (other parts from reference TRBV2 and TRBJ1-6): EPEVTQTPSHQVTQMGQEVILRCVPISNHLYFYWYRQILGQKVEFLVSFYNNEISEKSEIFDDQFSVERPDGSNFTLKIRSTKLEDSAMYFCASSPGTNLSPLHFGNGTRLTVT.

The rearrangement uses TRBV30 and TRBJ1-2; no definite D call. The germline gives CDR1 GTSNPN, CDR2 SVGIG (reference sequence). The germline V and J ends were trimmed by 0 bases and 8 bases, with 13 bases remaining between them. This CDR3 contains 13 residues. The CDR3 loop reads CAWSVRHSQGYTF. The CDR3 DNA is TGTGCCTGGAGTGTACGTCACTCCCAGGGCTACACCTTC.

The chain recombines TRBV25-1 with TRBJ1-1; no clear D gene. Germline V gene lookup returns CDR1 MGHDK and CDR2 SYGVNS. The V end lost 1 base, the J end lost 2 bases, and 5 bases lay between the germline ends. The CDR3 length is 13 residues. The CDR3 nucleotides read TGTGCCAGCAGTGAATTTATCAACACTGAAGCTTTCTTT. This codes for CASSEFINTEAFF.

The chain uses TRBV30 and TRBJ2-3; D perhaps matches TRBD2 (6 bases). V was cut by 5 bases and J by 0 bases, with 12 bases left in between. The germline gives CDR1 GTSNPN, CDR2 SVGIG (reference sequence). This CDR3 contains 14 residues. CDR3 amino acids: CAWGRERSTDTQYF. The CDR3 DNA is TGTGCCTGGGGTCGGGAGCGCAGCACAGATACGCAGTATTTT.

The genes are TRBV30 and TRBJ2-5; D call uncertain. With 8 bases removed from V and 5 bases from J, the gap between germline ends came to 15 bases. There are 12 residues in the CDR3. Germline V gene lookup returns CDR1 GTSNPN and CDR2 SVGIG (reference sequence). CDR3 bases: TGTGCCCACACGGTGGCCGGGGAGACCCAGTACTTC. Translation gives CAHTVAGETQYF.

As for this clone: Different DNA sequences within this sample yield the same CDR3. The chain uses TRBV4-2 and TRBJ2-7; 10 bases are a match to TRBD2. Germline V CDR1 and CDR2: LGHNA, YNFKEQ. This CDR3 spans 15 amino acids. J lost 3 bases, V lost 1 base, and 3 bases had no gene match. CDR3 bases: TGTGCCAGCAGCCAAGGCCTAGCGGGAGACTACGAGCAGTACTTC. Translated, it gives CASSQGLAGDYEQYF.

The J gene is TRBJ1-4, the V gene TRBV25-1; 8 bases line up with TRBD1. V was clipped by 6 bases and J by 5 bases; unmatched bases: 8. The CDR3 is 15 amino acids. Germline-derived CDR1 and CDR2 are MGHDK and SYGVNS. CDR3 amino acids: CASSPPGTGNEKLFF. CDR3 in DNA: TGTGCCAGCAGCCCTCCCGGGACAGGCAATGAAAAACTGTTTTTT.

This clone was observed a few times. The chain combines TRBV23-1 with TRBJ1-1; D unresolved. TRBV23-1 is treated as an ORF (open reading frame) with a function not yet certain. V lost 11 bases and J lost 6, with 7 bases in between. This CDR3 spans 9 amino acids. CDR3 protein: CACLAEAFF. The DNA of the CDR3 is TGCGCCTGCCTAGCTGAAGCTTTCTTT.

This clone was observed a few times. This chain uses TRBV2 with TRBJ1-1; TRBD1 might be the D (5 bases). Germline CDR1 SNHLY, CDR2 FYNNEI. This CDR3 is built from 15 residues. V gave up 6 bases and J gave up 7 bases, with 21 bases separating them. The DNA for the CDR3 is TGTGCCAGCAGCGCCGATTTCGGGGCGCATGGTGAAGCTTTCTTT. It is translated as CASSADFGAHGEAFF.

The CDR3 DNA reads as TGTGCCAGCAGCTTAGGAGGCTACAGGGCGGTCACTGAAGCTTTCTTT. Its translation: CASSLGGYRAVTEAFF. V is TRBV5-6 and J is TRBJ1-1; D perhaps matches TRBD1 (6 bases). Looked up from germline, CDR1 is SGHDT and CDR2 is YYEEEE. The CDR3 has 16 residues. V lost 2 bases, J lost 4 bases, and 18 bases lay in between.

This clone was counted only a few times. The V and J genes are TRBV6-1 and TRBJ2-1; 8 nucleotides align to TRBD1. Germline values: CDR1 MNHNS, CDR2 SASEGT. V dropped 1 base and J dropped 2; count of bases not matched to a gene: 7. This CDR3 contains 17 residues. CDR3 region: CASSEVSTGEPYNEQFF. In nucleotides, the CDR3 is TGTGCCAGCAGTGAAGTCTCGACAGGGGAACCCTACAATGAGCAGTTCTTC.

The table lists this clone with a few counts. V and J are TRBV27 and TRBJ2-1, with D tentatively TRBD2 (7 bases). With 6 bases removed from V and 4 bases from J, the gap between germline ends came to 16 bases. The CDR3 runs to 15 residues. Germline CDR1 MNHEY, CDR2 SMNVEV (reference sequence). CDR3 DNA: TGTGCCAGCAGCCGGGGGGCCCCAATTTACAATGAGCAGTTCTTC. Translation gives CASSRGAPIYNEQFF.

V usage is TRBV9 and J usage is TRBJ1-3; D might be TRBD1 (6 bases). CDR1 is SGDLS and CDR2 is YYNGEE in the germline V gene. The CDR3 is 14 amino acids. Trimming removed 3 bases from V and 4 bases from J, with 11 bases in between. The CDR3 spells CASSGQGTGNTIYF. CDR3 in DNA: TGTGCCAGCAGCGGCCAGGGGACCGGAAACACCATATATTTT.

This chain links TRBV7-8 with TRBJ2-5, with TRBD2 as a possible D gene (7 bases). The length of the CDR3 is 18 residues. Trimming left V 4 bases short and J 6 bases short, with 27 bases between. Per germline, CDR1 SGHVS and CDR2 FQNEAQ. The CDR3 region is CASSSPLTRGGVLKTQYF. The CDR3 bases are TGTGCCAGCAGCTCACCACTTACCAGGGGAGGGGTATTGAAGACCCAGTACTTC.

The CDR3 region is CASLKEGSSYNEQFF. CDR3 DNA: TGTGCCAGTCTAAAGGAGGGGAGCTCCTACAATGAGCAGTTCTTC. V is TRBV6-6 and J is TRBJ2-1; D is possibly TRBD2 (6 bases). The V end was cut by 9 bases, the J end by 0 bases, with 15 bases between. Per germline, CDR1 MNHNY and CDR2 SVGAGI (reference sequence). This CDR3 is built from 15 residues.

In its sample, this clone was seen a few times. V and J are TRBV4-3 and TRBJ2-1, with TRBD1 matching 7 bases. CDR1 and CDR2 from the germline V gene are LGHNA and YSLEER. The CDR3 length is 18 residues. Germline trimming cut 1 base from V and 6 bases from J; bases unmatched to any gene: 15. The CDR3 DNA reads as TGCGCCAGCAGCCAAGTCGACAGGGTGGCACAGGGATCCAATGAGCAGTTCTTC. As protein: CASSQVDRVAQGSNEQFF.

This clone was counted a few times. This rearrangement joins TRBV20-1 to TRBJ1-1, with no clear D. There are 11 residues in the CDR3. Deletions cut 7 bases from V and 4 bases from J, with 10 bases between. Germline V CDR1 and CDR2: DFQATT, SNEGSKA (reference sequence). The CDR3: CSGRSSTEAFF. CDR3 in DNA: TGCAGTGGGAGGAGTAGCACTGAAGCTTTCTTT.